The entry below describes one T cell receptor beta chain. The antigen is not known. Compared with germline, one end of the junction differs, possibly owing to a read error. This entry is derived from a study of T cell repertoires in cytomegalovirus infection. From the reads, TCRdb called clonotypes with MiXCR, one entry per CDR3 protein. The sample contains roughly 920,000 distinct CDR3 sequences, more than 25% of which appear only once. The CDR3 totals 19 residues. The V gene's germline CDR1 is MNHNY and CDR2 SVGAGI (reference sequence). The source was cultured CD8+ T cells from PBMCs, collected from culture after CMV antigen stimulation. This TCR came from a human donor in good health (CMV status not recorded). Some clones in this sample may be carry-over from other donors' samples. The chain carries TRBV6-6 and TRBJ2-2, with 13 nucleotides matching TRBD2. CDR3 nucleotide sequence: TGTACCAGCAGTGATCCGACTAGCGGGGGGCACCTATACACCGGGGAGCTGTTTTTT. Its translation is CTSSDPTSGGHLYTGELFF.